This TCR beta chain was recorded in a study of T cell responses to AZD1222 COVID-19 vaccine. Data came from immunoSEQ multiplex PCR; TCRdb stores just in-frame clones and leaves some out. The sample carries about 120,000 clones, approximately 88% recorded once. Findings of the study overall: At 160-218 and 743-854, vaccine-associated CD4 TCRs were dominant, and they spanned spike.

The CDR3 is made up of 12 amino acids. V lost 2 bases and J lost 6, with 6 bases in between. The germline V gene has CDR1 SGHDT and CDR2 YYEEEE. Of note for this clone: The antigen is undetermined.

The material was peripheral blood, obtained on day 0 of AZD1222 vaccination. The receptor was derived from an adult in good health. This rearrangement joins TRBV5-6 to TRBJ2-1; the D is unclear. The CDR3 nucleotides are TGTGCCAGCAGCTTAGAAGGCAATGAGCAGTTCTTC. Translation gives CASSLEGNEQFF.